This paragraph covers one T cell receptor (beta chain) sequence. The sample comes from a study of blood T cell repertoires in COVID-19. V was clipped by 4 bases and J by 1 base, with 10 bases between them. CDR1 is LNHDA, CDR2 SQIVND, per germline (reference sequence). The CDR3 length is 14 residues. Measured with immunoSEQ multiplex PCR; TCRdb has only the in-frame clones, and not every one. The sample lists some 320,000 clones; approximately 90% were seen once. The sequencing sample was made of PBMCs or T cells enriched from blood (not recorded which). The rearrangement links TRBV19 to TRBJ1-1; D is unclear. This clonotype was sampled from a woman aged 30 to 39 who had been exposed to COVID-19. CDR3 in amino acids: CASSKLQENTEAFF. The CDR3 region has the DNA TGTGCCAGTAGTAAACTTCAGGAGAACACTGAAGCTTTCTTT.